This T cell receptor (beta chain) stems from a study of T-cell reconstitution after alpha-beta-depleted transplantation in children. Trimming stripped 6 bases from V and 0 bases from J, with 10 bases between. Germline CDR1 and CDR2: MNHEY and SVGEGT. The CDR3 extends over 14 amino acids. During its preparation, the TCRbeta library received unique molecular identifiers. One entry per CDR3 protein results from TCRdb running MiXCR on the PCR reads. Of 350,000 to 450,000 distinct CDR3 sequences listed, around 21% are singletons. Source: PBMCs from the stem cell graft donor, taken from the stem cell graft. V is TRBV6-2 or TRBV6-3 and J is TRBJ2-3; weak D call: TRBD2 (5 bases). This TCR came from a human donor who donated a stem cell graft to a child with acute myeloid leukemia. This CDR3 is CASSHSESTDTQYF. CDR3 in DNA: TGTGCCAGCAGCCATAGCGAGAGCACAGATACGCAGTATTTT.